The 9 T cell receptor beta chains below all came from one sample that was sequenced in a study of T cell responses to AZD1222 COVID-19 vaccine. Clones were read by immunoSEQ multiplex PCR, and TCRdb kept only the in-frame ones, dropping some. The sample consists of approximately 110,000 clones, approximately 88% of them appearing once. The sample was peripheral blood, taken on day 0 of AZD1222 vaccination. These receptors originate from an adult in good health.

This chain uses TRBV6-6 with TRBJ1-1; D is undetermined. Germline loops: CDR1 MNHNY, CDR2 SVGAGI (reference sequence). The CDR3 extends over 11 amino acids. V lost 4 bases, J lost 9 bases, and 9 bases lay in between. The CDR3 reads CASSSGRKAFF. CDR3 coding DNA: TGTGCCAGCAGTTCTGGGAGAAAAGCTTTCTTT.

This chain uses TRBV10-3 with TRBJ2-2, with D perhaps matching TRBD1 (5 bases). Trimming pared 0 bases from V and 14 bases from J, leaving 13 bases between. Looked up from germline, CDR1 is ENHRY and CDR2 is SYGVKD. The length of the CDR3 is 13 residues. Here the CDR3 reads CAISESDPQGLFF. CDR3 coding DNA: TGTGCCATCAGTGAGTCAGATCCCCAGGGTCTGTTTTTT.

The chain recombines TRBV7-7 with TRBJ2-2, with TRBD1 identical over 7 bases. The germline V gene has CDR1 SSHAT and CDR2 FNYEAQ (reference sequence). The CDR3 sequence is 16 residues long. The ends lost 5 bases at V and 0 bases at J; junction bases unmatched: 6. CDR3 in amino acids: CASSRQTGTNTGELFF. For the CDR3, the DNA is TGTGCCAGCAGCAGACAGACAGGGACGAACACCGGGGAGCTGTTTTTT. Supplemented by reference TRBV7-7 and TRBJ2-2, the full variable domain reads GAGVSQSPRYKVTKRGQDVTLRCDPISSHATLYWYQQALGQGPEFLTYFNYEAQPDKSGLPSDRFSAERPEGSISTLTIQRTEQRDSAMYRCASSRQTGTNTGELFFGEGSRLTVL.

The chain has TRBV6-5 and TRBJ1-4, with D maybe TRBD1 (6 bases). CDR1 is MNHEY and CDR2 is SVGAGI in the germline V gene. V was cut by 4 bases and J by 8 bases, with 14 bases left in between. The CDR3 loop spans 14 amino acids. CDR3: CASSLWGAGEKLFF. In DNA form, the CDR3 reads TGTGCCAGCAGTTTATGGGGGGCAGGGGAAAAACTGTTTTTT.

This clone has a handful of counts. The chain uses TRBV6-1 and TRBJ1-2, with 7 bases fitting TRBD1. V was clipped by 2 bases and J by 6 bases; unmatched bases: 6. Looked up from germline, CDR1 is MNHNS and CDR2 is SASEGT. The CDR3 length is 14 residues. In nucleotides, the CDR3 is TGTGCCAGCAGTGAAAGACAGGGTCTGGATGGCTACACCTTC. Translated: CASSERQGLDGYTF.

The chain employs TRBV6-5 and TRBJ2-3; perhaps TRBD1 as D (6 bases). Germline assignment: CDR1 MNHEY and CDR2 SVGAGI. The CDR3 covers 12 residues. Trimming cost V 8 bases and J 5 bases, with 11 bases left between them. The CDR3 DNA is TGTGCCAGCGGGGGCCGGCGAGATACGCAGTATTTT. Protein sequence: CASGGRRDTQYF.

V gene TRBV10-3 combines with J gene TRBJ1-3; 7 bases fit TRBD1. Trimming removed 10 bases from V and 7 bases from J; junction bases left unmatched: 10. The CDR3 covers 13 residues. Germline V gives CDR1 ENHRY, CDR2 SYGVKD. The CDR3 DNA reads TGTGCCACAGGACAGGCGGGGTGGAACACCATATATTTT. Translation gives CATGQAGWNTIYF.

The V call is TRBV11-2, the J call TRBJ2-5; D tentatively fits TRBD1 or TRBD2 (5 bases each). Germline V CDR1 and CDR2: SGHAT, FQNNGV. The CDR3 runs 14 residues. V was cut by 3 bases and J by 4 bases, with 12 bases left in between. CDR3 amino acids: CASSFLRGTETQYF. As DNA, the CDR3 is TGTGCCAGCAGCTTTTTGAGAGGGACAGAGACCCAGTACTTC.

The chain couples TRBV28 to TRBJ1-4, with 7 bases aligning to TRBD1. Germline-derived CDR1 and CDR2 are MDHEN and SYDVKM. The CDR3 length is 14 residues. Unmatched junction bases numbered 11, after V lost 4 bases and J lost 12 bases. Here the CDR3 reads CASSSPDRLRELFF. The CDR3 DNA sequence: TGTGCCAGCAGTTCCCCGGACAGGCTGAGGGAACTGTTTTTT. The full variable domain, in which reference TRBV28 and TRBJ1-4 provide the parts outside the CDR3, is DVKVTQSSRYLVKRTGEKVFLECVQDMDHENMFWYRQDPGLGLRLIYFSYDVKMKEKGDIPEGYSVSREKKERFSLILESASTNQTSMYLCASSSPDRLRELFFGSGTQLSVL.